The TCR beta chain under discussion was sequenced for a study of T cell responses to AZD1222 COVID-19 vaccine. The data were produced by immunoSEQ multiplex PCR, yet TCRdb's version contains in-frame clones alone and is incomplete. The sample yields 150,000 to 200,000 clones, roughly 94% seen once. Regarding this clone: The antigen remains undetermined.

The CDR3 sequence is 13 residues long. CDR1 and CDR2 from the germline V gene are MDHEN and SYDVKM. Trimming cost V 3 bases and J 9 bases, with 14 bases left between them. Findings and limits, study-wide: Clonal diversity was possibly underestimated, and white British individuals and females predominated among donors. Reportedly, nearly half of unique spike TCRs recognized epitopes outside B.1.351/B.1.1.7 mutations.

Sequencing used peripheral blood, obtained on day 0 of AZD1222 vaccination. V usage is TRBV28 and J usage is TRBJ1-1; D is uncertain. The receptor was isolated from an adult in good health. CDR3 amino acids: CASSLGLREQAFF. In DNA, the CDR3 is TGTGCCAGCAGTTTGGGGTTAAGGGAGCAAGCTTTCTTT.